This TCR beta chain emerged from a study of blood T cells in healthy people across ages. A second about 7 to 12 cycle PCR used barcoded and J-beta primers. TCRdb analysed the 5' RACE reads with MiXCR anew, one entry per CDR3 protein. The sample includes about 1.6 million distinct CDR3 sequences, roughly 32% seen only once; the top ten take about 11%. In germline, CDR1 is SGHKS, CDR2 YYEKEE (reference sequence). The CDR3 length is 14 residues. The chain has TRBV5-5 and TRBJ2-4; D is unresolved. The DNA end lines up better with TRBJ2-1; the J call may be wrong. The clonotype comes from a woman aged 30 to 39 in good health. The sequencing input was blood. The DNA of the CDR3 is TGTGCCAGCAGCTTCCGGTGGGCCAAAAACATTCAGTTCTTC. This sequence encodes CASSFRWAKNIQFF.